These 30 T cell receptor beta chains were sequenced from one sample in a study of PD-1 blockade in classical Hodgkin lymphoma. Time point meaning: cycle 4 day 1 (C4D1), after 5 to 7 weeks of nivolumab. Brentuximab vedotin exposure varied among the patients, all of whom had relapsed after autologous stem cell transplantation. The data were produced by immunoSEQ multiplex PCR, yet TCRdb's version contains in-frame clones alone and is incomplete. Of around 13,000 clones listed, about four fifths are singletons. Sequences were derived from peripheral blood mononuclear cells (PBMCs), sampled before the fourth cycle of nivolumab. The receptors stem from a human donor with classical Hodgkin lymphoma.

In this sample, this clone turned up a few times. This chain joins TRBV7-6 and TRBJ1-1; 11 nucleotides agree with TRBD1. CDR3 length: 15 amino acids. J was trimmed by 4 bases and V by 4 bases; bases with no gene match: 5. Germline V lookup: CDR1 SGHVS, CDR2 FNYEAQ. In DNA form, the CDR3 reads TGTGCCAGCAGCTCGGGACAGGGGGGAGGCACTGAAGCTTTCTTT. It translates to CASSSGQGGGTEAFF. Supplemented by reference TRBV7-6 and TRBJ1-1, the full variable domain reads GAGVSQSPRYKVTKRGQDVALRCDPISGHVSLYWYRQALGQGPEFLTYFNYEAQQDKSGLPNDRFSAERPEGSISTLTIQRTEQRDSAMYRCASSSGQGGGTEAFFGQGTRLTVV.

V usage is TRBV7-2 and J usage is TRBJ2-4; D call uncertain. The V end lost 3 bases, the J end lost 8 bases, and 8 bases lay between the germline ends. Germline V gene data show CDR1 as SGHTA and CDR2 as FQGNSA. The CDR3 is 12 amino acids. In DNA, the CDR3 is TGTGCCAGCAGCTTTGAACACGACATTCAGTACTTC. Its protein is CASSFEHDIQYF.

To note about this clone: At one boundary the junction diverges from the germline segment, which might be a read error. This rearrangement joins TRBV7-7 to TRBJ1-5, with 9 bases lining up with TRBD1. CDR1 and CDR2 (germline): SSHAT, FNYEAQ (reference sequence). The CDR3 is 13 amino acids. CDR3 protein: CASRDREYQPQHF. The CDR3 DNA sequence: TGTGCTAGCAGGGACAGGGAATATCAGCCCCAGCATTTT.

This clone was seen only once. J is TRBJ2-7 and V is TRBV29-1; D perhaps matches TRBD2 (7 bases). The V end lost 1 base, the J end lost 2 bases, and 12 bases lay between the germline ends. CDR1 is SQVTM, CDR2 ANQGSEA, per germline. The CDR3 is made up of 14 amino acids. For the CDR3, the DNA is TGCAGCGTTGAAGGAGGGGAGGGGGCCTACGAGCAGTACTTC. Its translation is CSVEGGEGAYEQYF.

This CDR3 is CATSPMGHYGYTF. CDR3 bases: TGTGCCACCAGCCCCATGGGGCACTATGGCTACACCTTC. V is TRBV15 and J is TRBJ1-2; TRBD1 is a possible D gene (5 bases). Between the trimmed V and J ends, which lost 5 bases and 3 bases, there was a span of 10 bases. This CDR3 has 13 residues. CDR1 is LNHNV and CDR2 is YYDKDF in the germline V gene (reference sequence).

V and J are TRBV2 and TRBJ2-1; perhaps TRBD2 as D (7 bases). Germline CDR1 reads SNHLY; CDR2 reads FYNNEI. The CDR3 extends over 13 amino acids. Trimming left V 9 bases short and J 12 bases short, with 21 bases between. In DNA, the CDR3 is TGTGCCAGTCGGGGGGCCCTAGGGTGGGTGCAGTTCTTC. This gives the protein CASRGALGWVQFF.

This clone was observed once. J is TRBJ1-4 and V is TRBV30; TRBD1 is a possible D gene (5 bases). Germline V lookup: CDR1 GTSNPN, CDR2 SVGIG (reference sequence). CDR3 length: 12 residues. The V gene lost 1 base and the J gene lost 14 bases, with 14 bases spanning the gap. The CDR3 bases are TGTGCCTGGAGTGAGGTTAAGGGGAATCTGTTTTTT. It is translated as CAWSEVKGNLFF.

The chain has TRBV10-2 and TRBJ1-4; the D gene is possibly TRBD1 (5 bases). CDR3 size: 20 residues. CDR1 is WSHSY, CDR2 SAAADI, per germline. V was shortened by 2 bases and J by 0 bases, with 22 bases between the two germline ends. In nucleotides, the CDR3 is TGCGCCAGCAGTGAGCCGCTGCTGGGGCAGGGCAGCCCAACTAATGAAAAACTGTTTTTT. It translates to CASSEPLLGQGSPTNEKLFF.

J is TRBJ2-2 and V is TRBV15; 8 bases fit TRBD1. With V trimmed by 6 bases and J by 6 bases, 3 bases remained unmatched. The CDR3 runs to 13 residues. Germline loops: CDR1 LNHNV, CDR2 YYDKDF (reference sequence). The chain's CDR3 is CATRQGVAGELFF. Here the CDR3 DNA reads TGTGCCACCAGACAGGGGGTGGCCGGGGAGCTGTTTTTT.

This clone showed up just a few times. V and J are TRBV6-1 and TRBJ2-7, with D possibly called TRBD1 or TRBD2 (5 bases each). Between the trimmed V and J ends, which lost 3 bases and 9 bases, there was a span of 18 bases. CDR1 and CDR2 from the germline V gene are MNHNS and SASEGT. The length of the CDR3 is 14 residues. The CDR3 DNA sequence: TGTGCCAGCAGTGAGGGGGTTGAAGGGAAAGGGCAGTACTTC. It yields the protein CASSEGVEGKGQYF.

This chain uses TRBV29-1 with TRBJ2-2, with a weak D call TRBD1 (6 bases). Deletions cut 7 bases from V and 1 base from J, with 13 bases between. Germline V CDR1 and CDR2: SQVTM, ANQGSEA. CDR3 size: 14 residues. CDR3 bases: TGCAGCGCCCAAGGACAGTTGAACACCGGGGAGCTGTTTTTT. Its protein product is CSAQGQLNTGELFF.

The rearrangement uses TRBV13 and TRBJ1-4; D possibly corresponds to TRBD1 (6 bases). V shed 5 bases and J shed 7 bases, with 17 bases lying between them. Germline assignment: CDR1 PRHDT and CDR2 FYEKMQ (reference sequence). The CDR3 is made up of 15 amino acids. The chain's CDR3 is CASSIKGGQLEKLFF. CDR3 nucleotide sequence: TGTGCCAGCAGCATCAAGGGGGGACAACTTGAAAAACTGTTTTTT.

This chain links TRBV2 with TRBJ2-1; tentative D call: TRBD2 (5 bases). Germline assignment: CDR1 SNHLY and CDR2 FYNNEI. With 4 bases removed from V and 0 bases from J, the gap between germline ends came to 22 bases. This CDR3 is built from 19 residues. The CDR3 protein is CASSVIVGRAGSSYNEQFF. In DNA form, the CDR3 reads TGTGCCAGCAGTGTCATTGTGGGTAGGGCTGGGAGCTCCTACAATGAGCAGTTCTTC.

About this clone: Different DNA sequences within this sample yield the same CDR3. The chain combines TRBV15 with TRBJ2-5, with TRBD2 identical over 9 bases. Germline assignment: CDR1 LNHNV and CDR2 YYDKDF (reference sequence). Trimming removed 0 bases from V and 5 bases from J; junction bases left unmatched: 4. This CDR3 contains 15 residues. The CDR3 DNA reads as TGTGCCACCAGCAGAGATGGACTAGCGCGGGAGACCCAGTACTTC. Protein: CATSRDGLARETQYF.

V gene TRBV7-9 combines with J gene TRBJ2-6; D is perhaps TRBD1 (6 bases). Trimming pared 6 bases from V and 4 bases from J, leaving 13 bases between. The CDR3 has 15 amino acids. Germline CDR1 reads SEHNR; CDR2 reads FQNEAQ (reference sequence). CDR3 sequence: CASRNTGSGANVLTF. Here the CDR3 DNA reads TGTGCCAGCAGGAATACAGGGTCAGGGGCCAACGTCCTGACTTTC.

V gene TRBV7-8 combines with J gene TRBJ2-3; unclear D gene. With 0 bases removed from V and 4 bases from J, the gap between germline ends came to 8 bases. Per germline, CDR1 SGHVS and CDR2 FQNEAQ. This CDR3 region has 14 residues. The CDR3 DNA reads TGTGCCAGCAGCTTAGCAGGGTGGTCAGATACGCAGTATTTT. Its protein product is CASSLAGWSDTQYF.

The CDR3 sequence is CASSLAVGGAYEQYF. The CDR3 DNA reads as TGTGCCAGCAGCTTGGCCGTCGGGGGGGCCTACGAGCAGTACTTC. V gene TRBV5-4 combines with J gene TRBJ2-7; 8 bases are shared with TRBD2. Germline values: CDR1 SGHNT, CDR2 YYREEE (reference sequence). V dropped 0 bases and J dropped 2; count of bases not matched to a gene: 4. This CDR3 comprises 15 residues.

This clone was seen only a few times. The chain carries TRBV19 and TRBJ1-6; D not certain. This CDR3 is 14 amino acids long. In germline, CDR1 is LNHDA, CDR2 SQIVND (reference sequence). The germline V and J ends were trimmed by 1 base and 6 bases, with 7 bases remaining between them. The CDR3 DNA reads TGTGCCAGTAGTATAGGACCGATTAATTCACCCCTCCACTTT. It specifies CASSIGPINSPLHF.

The chain is built from TRBV6-6 and TRBJ1-6, with D possibly matching TRBD1 (5 bases). This CDR3 has 15 residues. The germline gives CDR1 MNHNY, CDR2 SVGAGI (reference sequence). V lost 0 bases to trimming and J lost 9 bases, with 12 bases between them. CDR3 sequence (DNA): TGTGCCAGCAGTTACTCACGGCAGGGAACTTCACCCCTCCACTTT. Amino acids: CASSYSRQGTSPLHF.

This chain joins TRBV6-1 and TRBJ2-7; 11 positions agree with TRBD1. The CDR3 runs to 15 residues. V lost 1 base to trimming and J lost 3 bases; unmatched junction nucleotides: 2. Germline CDR1 is MNHNS and CDR2 is SASEGT. The DNA of the CDR3 is TGTGCCAGCAGTGAAGATGGGACAGGGGGCTACGAGCAGTACTTC. Protein sequence: CASSEDGTGGYEQYF.

This clone appeared once. The chain combines TRBV7-9 with TRBJ1-5, with 8 nucleotides matching TRBD1. Germline V gene data show CDR1 as SEHNR and CDR2 as FQNEAQ (reference sequence). The CDR3 is 18 amino acids. Trimming removed 6 bases from V and 0 bases from J; junction bases left unmatched: 13. CDR3 amino acids: CASSPQGAPPYSNQPQHF. Written as DNA, the CDR3 is TGTGCCAGCAGTCCCCAGGGGGCGCCCCCCTATAGCAATCAGCCCCAGCATTTT.

The CDR3 nucleotides are TGCGCCAGCTGCCGAGGGATCTCCTACAATGAGCAGTTCTTC. Residues: CASCRGISYNEQFF. The chain combines TRBV4-1 with TRBJ2-1; D perhaps matches TRBD2 (5 bases). Trimming stripped 8 bases from V and 0 bases from J, with 11 bases between. CDR1 is MGHRA, CDR2 YSYEKL, per germline. The CDR3 contains 14 residues.

This chain links TRBV27 with TRBJ2-1; 9 nucleotides align to TRBD2. Trimming took 5 bases from V and 5 from J; bases not matched to a gene: 13. In germline, CDR1 is MNHEY, CDR2 SMNVEV (reference sequence). The CDR3 extends over 17 amino acids. CDR3 sequence reads: CASSPTGLAGLNNEQFF. CDR3 DNA: TGTGCCAGCAGTCCCACGGGGCTAGCGGGACTCAACAATGAGCAGTTCTTC.

This clone has just a few counts. This chain's CDR3 is CAFGRDYNSPLHF. In DNA, the CDR3 is TGTGCCTTTGGACGGGACTATAATTCACCCCTCCACTTT. The chain recombines TRBV30 with TRBJ1-6; D remains unclear. The ends were cut back, 7 bases at V and 3 bases at J, with 10 bases in the middle. The CDR3 is made up of 13 amino acids. Germline CDR1 and CDR2: GTSNPN and SVGIG (reference sequence).

This clone was seen a single time. The chain employs TRBV23-1 and TRBJ1-6, with a tentative D call TRBD1 (5 bases). TRBV23-1 qualifies as an ORF whose function is uncertain. There are 17 residues in the CDR3. V lost 7 bases and J lost 2, with 18 bases in between. CDR3 nucleotides: TGCGCCAGCATTCCTCCGGGGCGCGGTACCTATAATTCACCCCTCCACTTT. It specifies CASIPPGRGTYNSPLHF.

This rearrangement joins TRBV30 to TRBJ2-7, with 10 positions matching TRBD1. The better agreement between TRBJ2-1 and the DNA end casts doubt on the J call. CDR1 is GTSNPN and CDR2 is SVGIG in the germline V gene (reference sequence). CDR3 length: 14 residues. The CDR3 sequence is CACQTGGTYNEQFF. In DNA form, the CDR3 reads TGTGCCTGCCAGACAGGGGGCACCTACAATGAGCAGTTCTTC.

By sample fraction, this clone is medium-sized (0.01 to 0.1%). V gene TRBV10-2 combines with J gene TRBJ1-2; D may be TRBD1 (5 bases). With 7 bases removed from V and 0 bases from J, the gap between germline ends came to 12 bases. Germline V gives CDR1 WSHSY, CDR2 SAAADI. There are 14 residues in the CDR3. The CDR3 sequence is CASTSTEANYGYTF. Here the CDR3 DNA reads TGCGCCAGCACCTCGACAGAGGCTAACTATGGCTACACCTTC.

The chain joins TRBV19 to TRBJ1-2, with D unresolved. The germline V gene has CDR1 LNHDA and CDR2 SQIVND (reference sequence). V lost 8 bases and J 7 bases, leaving 11 bases between the germline ends. This CDR3 is built from 11 residues. CDR3 amino acids: CASGLVGGYTF. The CDR3 nucleotides read TGTGCCAGTGGACTGGTCGGTGGCTACACCTTC.

The V gene is TRBV27, the J gene TRBJ2-5, with D unresolved. This CDR3 is 14 amino acids long. Germline loops: CDR1 MNHEY, CDR2 SMNVEV (reference sequence). V was pared by 6 bases and J by 2 bases, with 13 bases between. The CDR3 DNA sequence: TGTGCCAGCAGACGGTTCGAAGGGCAAGAGACCCAGTACTTC. Protein product: CASRRFEGQETQYF.

The chain recombines TRBV27 with TRBJ2-3; D is unresolved. V was clipped by 2 bases and J by 2 bases, with 17 bases between them. In germline, CDR1 is MNHEY, CDR2 SMNVEV (reference sequence). The CDR3 length is 17 residues. The CDR3: CASSLNAGGRITDTQYF. In DNA, the CDR3 is TGTGCCAGCAGTTTAAATGCCGGTGGACGCATCACAGATACGCAGTATTTT.